Following are 25 T cell receptor beta chains from one sample sequenced in a study of T cell responses to AZD1222 COVID-19 vaccine. Only in-frame clones appear in the TCRdb table, and some are missing; sequencing was by immunoSEQ multiplex PCR. Of some 250,000 clones listed, roughly 93% are singletons. The sample was peripheral blood, taken 28 days after the second AZD1222 dose. The receptors were sampled from an adult who received the AZD1222 COVID-19 vaccine.

The chain links TRBV12-3 or TRBV12-4 to TRBJ2-5; D gene ambiguous. With 5 bases removed from V and 5 bases from J, the gap between germline ends came to 12 bases. This CDR3 spans 13 amino acids. The CDR3 reads CASSQARPETQYF. CDR3 bases: TGTGCCAGCAGTCAAGCCCGCCCGGAGACCCAGTACTTC.

V and J are TRBV6-5 and TRBJ1-2; 8 bases fit TRBD1. The CDR3 extends over 14 amino acids. Germline assignment: CDR1 MNHEY and CDR2 SVGAGI. V was clipped by 2 bases and J by 8 bases; unmatched bases: 7. For the CDR3, the DNA is TGTGCCAGCAGTTACCTGGACAGGGCGCAAGGCTACACCTTC. Its protein product is CASSYLDRAQGYTF.

This clone was detected only once. The chain uses TRBV7-3 and TRBJ2-1; 10 positions match TRBD1. This CDR3 is built from 17 residues. V gave up 2 bases and J gave up 5 bases; unmatched junction bases: 9. Per germline, CDR1 SGHTA and CDR2 FQGTGA. This chain's CDR3 is CASSLHKRDRGNNEQFF. CDR3 DNA: TGTGCCAGCAGCTTACACAAACGGGACAGGGGTAACAATGAGCAGTTCTTC.

The chain combines TRBV5-1 with TRBJ2-3, with 7 bases matching TRBD1. Germline V CDR1 and CDR2: SGHRS, YFSETQ. With 1 base clipped from V and 2 bases from J, the junction kept 7 bases outside the gene matches. The CDR3 sequence is 16 residues long. The CDR3 DNA reads as TGCGCCAGCAGCTTGCCGGGACAGTCCTTCACAGATACGCAGTATTTT. Encoded protein: CASSLPGQSFTDTQYF.

This chain joins TRBV2 and TRBJ2-1, with 7 bases identical to TRBD1. This CDR3 spans 14 amino acids. In germline, CDR1 is SNHLY, CDR2 FYNNEI. Trimming took 7 bases from V and 3 from J; bases not matched to a gene: 6. CDR3 protein: CASNEGALYNEQFF. CDR3 sequence (DNA): TGTGCCAGCAACGAGGGGGCCCTCTACAATGAGCAGTTCTTC.

The rearrangement links TRBV7-9 to TRBJ2-5; 8 bases align to TRBD1. Trimming removed 5 bases from V and 7 bases from J; junction bases left unmatched: 21. The germline V gene has CDR1 SEHNR and CDR2 FQNEAQ (reference sequence). This CDR3 comprises 18 residues. The CDR3 bases are TGTGCCAGCAGCCAGCAGGACAGGGAAAAACGTCCCTGGTGGACCCAGTACTTC. It encodes CASSQQDREKRPWWTQYF.

The chain links TRBV28 to TRBJ2-7; D remains ambiguous. Germline V gene data show CDR1 as MDHEN and CDR2 as SYDVKM. This CDR3 is built from 11 residues. With 3 bases removed from V and 3 bases from J, the gap between germline ends came to 3 bases. DNA for the CDR3: TGTGCCAGCAGTTTCGGCTACGAGCAGTACTTC. Amino acid sequence: CASSFGYEQYF.

The CDR3, as DNA: TGTGCCAGCAGTTTCACTCAAGGGAGCTCTGGAAACACCATATATTTT. Protein product: CASSFTQGSSGNTIYF. The V gene is TRBV6-5, the J gene TRBJ1-3; D call uncertain. The CDR3 runs to 16 residues. Trimming stripped 4 bases from V and 0 bases from J, with 13 bases between. Germline values: CDR1 MNHEY, CDR2 SVGAGI.

This rearrangement joins TRBV5-8 to TRBJ2-1, with D perhaps matching TRBD1 (5 bases). Trimming removed 4 bases at V and 0 bases at J, with 14 bases between. This CDR3 is 16 amino acids long. Germline lookup yields CDR1 SGHTS and CDR2 YDEGEE. The DNA of the CDR3 is TGTGCCAGCAGCAACCGACAGCCAGCCTCCTACAATGAGCAGTTCTTC. Its translation: CASSNRQPASYNEQFF.

The J gene is TRBJ1-4, the V gene TRBV4-1; D gene uncertain. The CDR3 length is 15 residues. Trimming removed 6 bases from V and 1 base from J, with 12 bases in between. Germline CDR1 reads MGHRA; CDR2 reads YSYEKL. The chain's CDR3 is CASRSFGVTNEKLFF. Here the CDR3 DNA reads TGCGCCAGCAGATCCTTTGGAGTAACTAATGAAAAACTGTTTTTT.

V gene TRBV7-8 combines with J gene TRBJ1-2; D unresolved. Germline V lookup: CDR1 SGHVS, CDR2 FQNEAQ. The CDR3 has 14 amino acids. V lost 0 bases to trimming and J lost 8 bases, with 13 bases between them. The CDR3 reads CASSLALASGGYTF. DNA of the CDR3: TGTGCCAGCAGCTTAGCGCTAGCCTCGGGGGGCTACACCTTC.

The rearrangement uses TRBV6-1 and TRBJ1-2, with TRBD1 matching over 9 bases. CDR3 size: 18 residues. Germline CDR1 and CDR2: MNHNS and SASEGT. V lost 4 bases and J lost 8; bases outside the gene matches: 20. CDR3 sequence (DNA): TGTGCCAGCAGTGCCCGATCTTATTTGTCCGGGACAGGGAAGGGCTACACCTTC. Translation gives CASSARSYLSGTGKGYTF.

J is TRBJ2-7 and V is TRBV18, with TRBD1 as a possible D gene (6 bases). There are 15 residues in the CDR3. The ends were cut back, 3 bases at V and 6 bases at J, with 18 bases in the middle. The germline V gene has CDR1 KGHSH and CDR2 LQKENI. As DNA, the CDR3 is TGTGCCAGCTCACCCGAACAGGGATCGGCCCCCGAGCAGTACTTC. Protein: CASSPEQGSAPEQYF. Complete variable domain (other parts from reference TRBV18 and TRBJ2-7): NAGVMQNPRHLVRRRGQEARLRCSPMKGHSHVYWYRQLPEEGLKFMVYLQKENIIDESGMPKERFSAEFPKEGPSILRIQQVVRGDSAAYFCASSPEQGSAPEQYFGPGTRLTVT.

V and J are TRBV5-1 and TRBJ2-2; 8 nucleotides align to TRBD2. V lost 6 bases and J lost 4; bases outside the gene matches: 5. The CDR3 loop spans 14 amino acids. In germline, CDR1 is SGHRS, CDR2 YFSETQ. The CDR3 protein is CASTRSGGTGELFF. DNA of the CDR3: TGCGCCAGCACCCGGAGCGGGGGCACCGGGGAGCTGTTTTTT.

Concerning this clone itself: This sample includes further DNA sequences coding for the same CDR3. CDR3 sequence: CASSQTGGTEAFF. CDR3 in DNA: TGTGCCAGCTCGCAGACAGGGGGCACTGAAGCTTTCTTT. V usage is TRBV18 and J usage is TRBJ1-1; 9 nucleotides agree with TRBD1. CDR3 length equals 13 residues. Germline CDR1 reads KGHSH; CDR2 reads LQKENI. Trimming at V came to 6 bases and at J to 4 bases, leaving 3 bases not matched to a gene.

This rearrangement joins TRBV16 to TRBJ1-2, with D perhaps TRBD1 (6 bases). This CDR3 is 16 amino acids long. The V gene's germline CDR1 is KGHSY and CDR2 FQNENV. Trimming took 4 bases from V and 3 from J, leaving 18 bases between them. The CDR3 bases are TGTGCCAGCAGCCGCCTACAGGGTCCAGGGGACTATGGCTACACCTTC. Encoded protein: CASSRLQGPGDYGYTF.

The chain couples TRBV6-2 or TRBV6-3 to TRBJ2-7; D uncertain. CDR1 is MNHEY, CDR2 SVGEGT, per germline. The ends were cut back, 0 bases at V and 5 bases at J, with 17 bases in the middle. This CDR3 contains 16 residues. The CDR3 region has the DNA TGTGCCAGCAGTTACTCGATGTGGATCCTCCCTAACGAGCAGTACTTC. Translation gives CASSYSMWILPNEQYF.

The chain joins TRBV27 to TRBJ1-5, with D uncertain. This CDR3 comprises 16 residues. V lost 4 bases, J lost 3 bases, and 16 bases lay in between. Germline V lookup: CDR1 MNHEY, CDR2 SMNVEV (reference sequence). CDR3 protein: CASSSLGGRINQPQHF. The CDR3 DNA reads TGTGCCAGCAGTTCCTTGGGAGGTAGGATCAATCAGCCCCAGCATTTT.

This clone has only one observation. The V and J genes are TRBV9 and TRBJ1-5; D gene unclear. This CDR3 has 14 amino acids. Germline V CDR1 and CDR2: SGDLS, YYNGEE. Trimming shortened V by 1 base and J by 8 bases, and 13 bases separated the two germline ends. DNA of the CDR3: TGTGCCAGCAGCGTAATGGGTTCGGGTGAGCCCCAGCATTTT. Translating it yields CASSVMGSGEPQHF.

This sequence joins TRBV28 and TRBJ1-4; TRBD1 agrees at 7 bases. This CDR3 contains 14 residues. The V gene end was trimmed by 6 bases and the J gene end by 5 bases; junction bases not matched to a gene: 6. Germline assignment: CDR1 MDHEN and CDR2 SYDVKM. CDR3 in DNA: TGTGCCAGCAGCCGACAGGGTTTAAATGAAAAACTGTTTTTT. This sequence encodes CASSRQGLNEKLFF.

The V and J genes are TRBV9 and TRBJ1-6; no clear D gene. The V end lost 0 bases, the J end lost 10 bases, and 8 bases lay between the germline ends. Germline CDR1 reads SGDLS; CDR2 reads YYNGEE. CDR3 length equals 13 residues. The CDR3 sequence is CASSVGGESPLHF. Written as DNA, the CDR3 is TGTGCCAGCAGCGTAGGTGGGGAATCACCCCTCCACTTT.

The chain is built from TRBV2 and TRBJ2-3, with D tentatively TRBD1 or TRBD2 (5 bases each). V lost 7 bases and J lost 2, with 19 bases in between. The germline CDR1 and CDR2 sequences are SNHLY and FYNNEI. This CDR3 spans 16 amino acids. The CDR3: CASTTPGTIPTDTQYF. DNA for the CDR3: TGTGCCAGCACCACCCCGGGGACCATTCCCACAGATACGCAGTATTTT.

V is TRBV20-1 and J is TRBJ1-2; TRBD1 agrees at 7 bases. The CDR3 has 11 residues. Germline lookup yields CDR1 DFQATT and CDR2 SNEGSKA (reference sequence). The CDR3 bases are TGCACCGGGGGAGGGGGCGATGGCTACACCTTC. It translates to CTGGGGDGYTF.

This clone was seen only a few times. The rearrangement joins TRBV7-2 to TRBJ1-2; D perhaps matches TRBD1 (5 bases). Trimming stripped 1 base from V and 6 bases from J, with 15 bases between. This CDR3 is built from 15 residues. Germline assignment: CDR1 SGHTA and CDR2 FQGNSA. For the CDR3, the DNA is TGTGCCAGCAGCTTAGGGCTGACCCAGGGTGATGGCTACACCTTC. Its protein product is CASSLGLTQGDGYTF.

The V call is TRBV27, the J call TRBJ2-1, with 8 nucleotides matching TRBD1. From germline, CDR1 is MNHEY and CDR2 SMNVEV (reference sequence). The junction had 9 bases not matched to a gene; V was cut back by 5 bases and J by 3 bases. The CDR3 has 16 residues. CDR3 sequence reads: CASSPRGQANYNEQFF. In nucleotides, the CDR3 is TGTGCCAGCAGTCCCAGGGGACAGGCAAACTACAATGAGCAGTTCTTC.